Listed below are T cell receptor beta chains from one sample, sequenced in a study of blood T cell repertoires in COVID-19. Only in-frame clones appear in the TCRdb table, and some are missing; sequencing was by immunoSEQ multiplex PCR. The table shows just over 150,000 clones, with around 80% occurring only once. Sequenced input: peripheral blood. The receptor set was obtained from an elderly woman with acute or convalescent COVID-19. Each CDR3 is given with its conserved first and last residue. Each record gives: CDR3 DNA, CDR3 protein, J gene, clone size, V gene, D gene. A D gene is named only where the DNA matches it firmly. Clone size is given for some rows only: seen once, a few or many times, or a class if the clone is expanded.

DNA: TGTGCCAGCACCGCTTCTTCCGGGACCGGGAGGGATTCGGGCCCTGAAGCTTTCTTT
CDR3: CASTASSGTGRDSGPEAFF
J: TRBJ1-1
size: many
V: TRBV9
D: -

DNA: TGTGCCAGCAGCTTCGGCCTAACGGGAACGGAGGAAAACTATGGCTACACCTTC
CDR3: CASSFGLTGTEENYGYTF
J: TRBJ1-2
size: -
V: TRBV13
D: -

DNA: TGTGCCAGCAGCTTGTGGGGGGTGAGCTCCTACAATGAGCAGTTCTTC
CDR3: CASSLWGVSSYNEQFF
J: TRBJ2-1
size: -
V: TRBV7-6
D: -

DNA: TGTGCCAGCAGCTCTGGTAAGGGAGCTACTGCTTTCTTT
CDR3: CASSSGKGATAFF
J: TRBJ1-1
size: few
V: TRBV7-9
D: -

DNA: TGTGCCAGCAGCGATGGGACAGGGGGCATCGCAGATACGCAGTATTTT
CDR3: CASSDGTGGIADTQYF
J: TRBJ2-3
size: -
V: TRBV9
D: TRBD1

DNA: TGTGCCAGCAGTTTACGAGCGCTCCGGCAGTACTTC
CDR3: CASSLRALRQYF
J: TRBJ2-7
size: -
V: TRBV28
D: -

DNA: TGCAGCGTTCCACTAGCGGGAGGGCGAGATACGCAGTATTTT
CDR3: CSVPLAGGRDTQYF
J: TRBJ2-3
size: once
V: TRBV29-1
D: TRBD2

DNA: TGCGCCAGCAGGACGGGACTAGCGGGAGGGGATACGCAGTATTTT
CDR3: CASRTGLAGGDTQYF
J: TRBJ2-3
size: -
V: TRBV4-1
D: TRBD2

DNA: TGCGCCAGCAGCCTCTCCAGGGCATATAACTATGGCTACACCTTC
CDR3: CASSLSRAYNYGYTF
J: TRBJ1-2
size: -
V: TRBV4-1
D: -

DNA: TGTGCCAGCAGTTACTTTGGCAGGGGGGTCCAAGAGACCCAGTACTTC
CDR3: CASSYFGRGVQETQYF
J: TRBJ2-5
size: once
V: TRBV6-6
D: -

DNA: TGTGCCAGTAGTCTCGGGACAGGGGTTACCTACGAGCAGTACTTC
CDR3: CASSLGTGVTYEQYF
J: TRBJ2-7
size: -
V: TRBV19
D: TRBD1

DNA: TGTGCCAGCAGCGAGGGGGACAGGAACATGAACACTGAAGCTTTCTTT
CDR3: CASSEGDRNMNTEAFF
J: TRBJ1-1
size: -
V: TRBV7-9
D: TRBD1

DNA: TGTGCCAGCAGTGAAGTAGGGGGAAGCCAAGAGACCCAGTACTTC
CDR3: CASSEVGGSQETQYF
J: TRBJ2-5
size: -
V: TRBV6-1
D: -

DNA: TGTGCCAGTAGTATAGGGGCTAGCCGGGGTGATGAGCAGTTCTTC
CDR3: CASSIGASRGDEQFF
J: TRBJ2-1
size: few
V: TRBV19
D: -

DNA: TGTGCCAGCAGTTTAAAGGCTAGCGGGACGTACGAGCAGTACTTC
CDR3: CASSLKASGTYEQYF
J: TRBJ2-7
size: once
V: TRBV27
D: TRBD2

DNA: TGTGCCAGCCTACGAGGCGGGATTGGTGAGCAGTTCTTC
CDR3: CASLRGGIGEQFF
J: TRBJ2-1
size: few
V: TRBV12-3/TRBV12-4
D: -

DNA: TGTGCCAGCTCACCACTCGGGACTGAAGCTTTCTTT
CDR3: CASSPLGTEAFF
J: TRBJ1-1
size: -
V: TRBV18
D: -

DNA: TGCGCCAGCAGCTTGGGCAACTCGAATTCACCCCTCCACTTT
CDR3: CASSLGNSNSPLHF
J: TRBJ1-6
size: -
V: TRBV5-1
D: -

DNA: TGTGCCAGCAGCCGGGGACAGGACGTATATGGCTACACCTTC
CDR3: CASSRGQDVYGYTF
J: TRBJ1-2
size: -
V: TRBV14
D: TRBD1

DNA: TGTGCCAGCAGCCCCCTATTCACTGAAGCTTTCTTT
CDR3: CASSPLFTEAFF
J: TRBJ1-1
size: -
V: TRBV7-2
D: -

DNA: TGTGCCAGCAGCTCGCGCGACAGGGTACGCTACGAGCAGTACTTC
CDR3: CASSSRDRVRYEQYF
J: TRBJ2-7
size: few
V: TRBV5-6
D: TRBD1

DNA: TGTGCCAGCCACAGCCTTAGGGGATACGAGCAGTACTTC
CDR3: CASHSLRGYEQYF
J: TRBJ2-7
size: -
V: TRBV6-5
D: -

DNA: TGTGCCAGCAGCGTATCCGGGTTTGAACTGTTTTTT
CDR3: CASSVSGFELFF
J: TRBJ1-4
size: -
V: TRBV9
D: -

DNA: TGTGCTATGGGGGGTGCGGGAGGGGCAGATACGCAGTATTTT
CDR3: CAMGGAGGADTQYF
J: TRBJ2-3
size: -
V: TRBV7-2
D: TRBD2

DNA: TGTGCCAGCAGTGATGCTAGCCAGCCCCAGCATTTT
CDR3: CASSDASQPQHF
J: TRBJ1-5
size: -
V: TRBV2
D: -

DNA: TGTGCCAGCAGCGCGATAGCGGACTCCTACGAGCAGTACTTC
CDR3: CASSAIADSYEQYF
J: TRBJ2-7
size: -
V: TRBV9
D: -

DNA: TGTGCCAGTAGTGGTGAAACAGGGGGCGCAGAAAAACTGTTTTTT
CDR3: CASSGETGGAEKLFF
J: TRBJ1-4
size: -
V: TRBV19
D: TRBD1

DNA: TGCAGTATGAGCGGGAGGAATGAGCAGTTCTTC
CDR3: CSMSGRNEQFF
J: TRBJ2-1
size: few
V: TRBV20-1
D: TRBD2

DNA: TGCGCCAGCAGCTTGGGGCTAGCGGGAGGCTGGAACAATGACCAGCAGTTCTTC
CDR3: CASSLGLAGGWNNDQQFF
J: TRBJ2-1
size: -
V: TRBV5-1
D: TRBD2